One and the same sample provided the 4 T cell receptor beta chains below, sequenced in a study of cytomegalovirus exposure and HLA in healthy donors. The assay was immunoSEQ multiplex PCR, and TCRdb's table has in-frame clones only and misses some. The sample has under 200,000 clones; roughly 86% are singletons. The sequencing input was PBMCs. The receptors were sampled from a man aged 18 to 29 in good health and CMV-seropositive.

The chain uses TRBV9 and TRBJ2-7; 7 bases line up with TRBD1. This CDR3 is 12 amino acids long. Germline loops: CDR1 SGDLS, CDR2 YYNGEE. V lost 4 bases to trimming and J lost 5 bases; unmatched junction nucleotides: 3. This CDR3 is CASSPQGDEQYF. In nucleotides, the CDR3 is TGTGCCAGCAGCCCTCAGGGGGACGAGCAGTACTTC. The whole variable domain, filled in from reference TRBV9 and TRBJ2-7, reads DSGVTQTPKHLITATGQRVTLRCSPRSGDLSVYWYQQSLDQGLQFLIQYYNGEERAKGNILERFSAQQFPDLHSELNLSSLELGDSALYFCASSPQGDEQYFGPGTRLTVT.

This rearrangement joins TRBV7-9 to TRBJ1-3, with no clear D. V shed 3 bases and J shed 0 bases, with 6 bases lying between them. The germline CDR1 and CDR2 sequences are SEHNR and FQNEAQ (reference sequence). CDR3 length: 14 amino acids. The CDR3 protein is CASSFHSSGNTIYF. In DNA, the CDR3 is TGTGCCAGCAGCTTTCATTCCTCTGGAAACACCATATATTTT.

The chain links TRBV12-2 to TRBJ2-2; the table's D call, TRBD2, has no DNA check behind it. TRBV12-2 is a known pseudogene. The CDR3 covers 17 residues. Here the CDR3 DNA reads TGTGCAAGTCACCTTTTGTGGCTAGCGGGAGATCCCGGGGAGCTGTTTTTT. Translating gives CASHLLWLAGDPGELFF.

The CDR3 is CASSPIRTVGTEAFF. In DNA form, the CDR3 reads TGTGCCAGCTCACCTATACGGACTGTTGGCACTGAAGCTTTCTTT. The V gene is TRBV18, the J gene TRBJ1-1; no clear D gene. Deletions cut 3 bases from V and 4 bases from J, with 15 bases between. Germline V lookup: CDR1 KGHSH, CDR2 LQKENI. The CDR3 contains 15 residues.